This T cell receptor beta chain is from a study of STAT5B mutations in CD4+ large granular lymphocyte leukemia. The protocol was immunoSEQ multiplex PCR, while the TCRdb copy is restricted to in-frame clones and leaves out a portion. Of 40,000 to 45,000 clones listed, approximately 84% were seen once; the top ten hold approximately 0.35%. Trimming took off 2 bases at V and 4 bases at J, with 15 bases between the two ends. The CDR3 extends over 15 amino acids. Per germline, CDR1 SGHDT and CDR2 YYEEEE. This receptor was taken from a human donor in good health. The chain couples TRBV5-6 to TRBJ1-1; D remains unclear. The material sequenced was CD4+ T cells from blood buffy coats. The CDR3 nucleotides are TGTGCCAGCAGCTTTGCGCCCCAAGGGCGCACTGAAGCTTTCTTT. This encodes CASSFAPQGRTEAFF.